This is a list of T cell receptor beta chains from one sample in a study of human CD8 memory T cell subsets. TCRdb re-called the 5' RACE reads and gives one entry per CDR3 protein, without DNA. The sample spans fewer than 10,000 distinct CDR3 sequences; the ten largest clones claim around 21%. The specimen was CD8+ T cells from PBMCs. These receptors were taken from a human donor in good health. Both conserved end residues are part of each CDR3. Fields, in order: clone size, V gene, J gene, CDR3 protein. Expanded clones are given a class, and other clones once, few, many or no size at all.

medium-sized	TRBV29-1	TRBJ1-2	CSVPAIYGYTF
medium-sized	TRBV5-8	TRBJ1-3	CASSFYQGGNTIYF
-	TRBV3-1	TRBJ2-5	CASSRWGEETQYF
-	TRBV15	TRBJ2-7	CATSSPGLGYEQYF
-	TRBV27	TRBJ2-1	CASSLGGRSSYNEQFF
-	TRBV5-4	TRBJ2-3	CASSLGSYTDTQYF
-	TRBV29-1	TRBJ2-3	CSVEEIAGAPDTQYF
-	TRBV6-2/TRBV6-3	TRBJ2-7	CAIGLAGAYEQYF
-	TRBV24-1	TRBJ2-1	CATSDWASGTPGSYNEQFF
-	TRBV5-4	TRBJ2-5	CASSERGEETQYF
-	TRBV29-1	TRBJ2-7	CSVEDRPSGSSWEQYF
-	TRBV10-3	TRBJ2-3	CAISGTSGGLTDTQYF
-	TRBV21-1	TRBJ2-7	CASSKGPGQGTYEQYF
-	TRBV29-1	TRBJ2-2	CSVEKENTGELFF
-	TRBV29-1	TRBJ2-7	CSVGTAYEQYF
-	TRBV7-6	TRBJ2-1	CASSHPIGGDNEQFF
-	TRBV7-9	TRBJ2-7	CASSPIGRGTASWPYEQYF
-	TRBV12-3/TRBV12-4	TRBJ2-1	CASSSSWDSPFF
-	TRBV30	TRBJ2-1	CAWSPSGTEQFF
-	TRBV7-3	TRBJ2-1	CASSPLGGSGGRNEQFF
-	TRBV19	TRBJ2-7	CASSIGPRGNTYEQYF
-	TRBV4-3	TRBJ2-7	CASSRGTSSYEQYF
medium-sized	TRBV15	TRBJ1-1	CATSGRQGGTEAFF
medium-sized	TRBV29-1	TRBJ2-1	CSVPRGDEQFF
-	TRBV27	TRBJ2-7	CASGPPGVPEQYF
-	TRBV12-5	TRBJ1-1	CASGLGTEAFF
medium-sized	TRBV7-6	TRBJ2-7	CASSHGQGPYEQYF
large	TRBV15	TRBJ2-7	CATSSDTTSGITYEQYF
-	TRBV15	TRBJ2-1	CATSRDLGTDNEQFF
-	TRBV30	TRBJ1-1	CAWSNGQENTEAFF
-	TRBV5-6	TRBJ2-5	CASSLQPGGETQYF
-	TRBV5-1	TRBJ2-2	CASSLETPSTGELFF
-	TRBV20-1	TRBJ2-2	CSASPFYTDTGELFF
-	TRBV7-2	TRBJ2-7	CASSLAPGQGHEQYF
-	TRBV12-3/TRBV12-4	TRBJ2-2	CASSLTFESLTGELFF
-	TRBV9	TRBJ2-2	CASSSRTATGELFF
-	TRBV19	TRBJ1-1	CASSKTRDTEAFF
-	TRBV6-2/TRBV6-3	TRBJ2-1	CASSYTGAYNEQFF
-	TRBV27	TRBJ2-7	CASSHPQGRSNEQYF
-	TRBV7-2	TRBJ2-7	CASSLWTGYEQYF
-	TRBV6-6	TRBJ1-2	CASSYDQGVYGYTF
-	TRBV6-2/TRBV6-3	TRBJ2-7	CASSTLAGMVYEQYF